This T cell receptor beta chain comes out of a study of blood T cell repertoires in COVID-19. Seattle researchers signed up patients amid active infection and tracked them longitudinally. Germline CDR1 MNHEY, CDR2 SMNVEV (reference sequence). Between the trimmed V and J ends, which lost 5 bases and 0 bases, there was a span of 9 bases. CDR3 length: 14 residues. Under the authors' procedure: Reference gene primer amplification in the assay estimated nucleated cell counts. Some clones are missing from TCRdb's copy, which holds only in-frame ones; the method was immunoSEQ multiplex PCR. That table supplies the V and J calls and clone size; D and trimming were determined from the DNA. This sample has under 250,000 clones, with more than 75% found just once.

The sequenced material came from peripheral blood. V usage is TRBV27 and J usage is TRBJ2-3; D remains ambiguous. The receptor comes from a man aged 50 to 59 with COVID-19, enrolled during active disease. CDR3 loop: CASSVTHSTDTQYF. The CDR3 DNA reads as TGTGCCAGCAGTGTGACTCATAGCACAGATACGCAGTATTTT.